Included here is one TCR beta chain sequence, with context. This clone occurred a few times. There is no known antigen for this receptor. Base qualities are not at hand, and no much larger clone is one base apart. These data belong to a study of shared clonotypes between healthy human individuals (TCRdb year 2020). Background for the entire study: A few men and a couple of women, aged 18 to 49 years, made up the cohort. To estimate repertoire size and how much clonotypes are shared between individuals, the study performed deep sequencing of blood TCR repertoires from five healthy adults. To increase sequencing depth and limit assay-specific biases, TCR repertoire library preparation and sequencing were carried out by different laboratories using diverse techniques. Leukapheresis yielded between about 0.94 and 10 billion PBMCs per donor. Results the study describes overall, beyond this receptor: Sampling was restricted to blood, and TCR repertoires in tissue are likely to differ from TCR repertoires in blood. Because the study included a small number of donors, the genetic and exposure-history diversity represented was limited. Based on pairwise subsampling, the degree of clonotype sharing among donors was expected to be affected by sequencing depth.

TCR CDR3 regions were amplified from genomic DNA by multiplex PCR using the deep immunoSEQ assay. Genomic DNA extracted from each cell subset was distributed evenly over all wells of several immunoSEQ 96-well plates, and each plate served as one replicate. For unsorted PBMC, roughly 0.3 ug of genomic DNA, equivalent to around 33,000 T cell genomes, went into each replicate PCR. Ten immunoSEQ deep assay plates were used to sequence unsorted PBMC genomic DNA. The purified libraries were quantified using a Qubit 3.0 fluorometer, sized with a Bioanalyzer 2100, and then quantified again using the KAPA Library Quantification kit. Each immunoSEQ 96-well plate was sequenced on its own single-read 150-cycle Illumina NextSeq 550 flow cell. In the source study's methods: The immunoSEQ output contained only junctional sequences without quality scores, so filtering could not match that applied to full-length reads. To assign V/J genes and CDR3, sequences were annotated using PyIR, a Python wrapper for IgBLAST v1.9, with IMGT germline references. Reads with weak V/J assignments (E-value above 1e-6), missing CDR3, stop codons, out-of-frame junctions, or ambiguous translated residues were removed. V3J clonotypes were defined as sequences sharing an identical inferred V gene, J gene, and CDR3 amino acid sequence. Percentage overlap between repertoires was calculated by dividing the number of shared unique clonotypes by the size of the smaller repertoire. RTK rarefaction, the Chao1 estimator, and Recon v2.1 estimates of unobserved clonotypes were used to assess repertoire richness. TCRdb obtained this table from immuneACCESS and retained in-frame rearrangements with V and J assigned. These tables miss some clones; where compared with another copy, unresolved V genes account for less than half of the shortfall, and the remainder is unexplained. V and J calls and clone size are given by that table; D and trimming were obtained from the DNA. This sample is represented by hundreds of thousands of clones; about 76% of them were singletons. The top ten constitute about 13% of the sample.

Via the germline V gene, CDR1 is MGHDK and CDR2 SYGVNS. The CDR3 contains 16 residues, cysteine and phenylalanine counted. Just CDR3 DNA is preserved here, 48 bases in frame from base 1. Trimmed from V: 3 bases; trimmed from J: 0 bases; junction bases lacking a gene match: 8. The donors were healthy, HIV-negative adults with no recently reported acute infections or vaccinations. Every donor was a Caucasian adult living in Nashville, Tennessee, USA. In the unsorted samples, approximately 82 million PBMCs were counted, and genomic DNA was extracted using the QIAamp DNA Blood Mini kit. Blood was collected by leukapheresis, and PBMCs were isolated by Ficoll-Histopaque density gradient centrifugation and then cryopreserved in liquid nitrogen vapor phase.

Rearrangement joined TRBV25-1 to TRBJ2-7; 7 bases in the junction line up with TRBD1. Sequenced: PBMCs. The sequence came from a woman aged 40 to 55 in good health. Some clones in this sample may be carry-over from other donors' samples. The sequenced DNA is TGTGCCAGCAGTGATCCCCGGACAGGAAGCTCCTACGAGCAGTACTTC. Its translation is CASSDPRTGSSYEQYF.